The entry below describes one TCR beta chain. TCRdb keeps only in-frame clones here, not all; method: immunoSEQ multiplex PCR. The repertoire holds around 67,000 clones, with 87% as singletons. This sample was taken from a study of blood T cell repertoires in COVID-19. Study summary: Acute and convalescent COVID-19 specimens originated in the United States, Italy and Spain.

Germline V gene sequence: CDR1 SGHTA, CDR2 FQGNSA. This CDR3 spans 15 amino acids. With 1 base removed from V and 6 bases from J, the gap between germline ends came to 13 bases. The V call is TRBV7-2, the J call TRBJ2-1, with D possibly TRBD2 on 6 matching bases. Material: peripheral blood. The TCR sequence derives from a man aged 45-65 years with active COVID-19. The DNA of the CDR3 is TGTGCCAGCAGCTTAGACGGGAGCTCGGCCAATGAGCAGTTCTTC. Translation gives CASSLDGSSANEQFF.